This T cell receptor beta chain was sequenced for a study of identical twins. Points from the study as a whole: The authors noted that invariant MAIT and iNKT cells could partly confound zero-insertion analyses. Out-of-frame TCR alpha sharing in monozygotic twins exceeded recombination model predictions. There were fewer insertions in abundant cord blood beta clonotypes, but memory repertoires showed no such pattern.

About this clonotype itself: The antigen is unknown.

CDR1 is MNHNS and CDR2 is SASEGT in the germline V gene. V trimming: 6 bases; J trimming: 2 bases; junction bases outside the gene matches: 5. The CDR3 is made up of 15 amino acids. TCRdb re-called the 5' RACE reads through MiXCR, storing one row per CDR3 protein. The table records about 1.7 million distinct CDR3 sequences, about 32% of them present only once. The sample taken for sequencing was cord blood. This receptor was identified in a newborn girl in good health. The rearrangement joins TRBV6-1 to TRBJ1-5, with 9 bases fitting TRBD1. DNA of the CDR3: TGTGCCAGCAGCGAGAGGACAGGGGGCAATCAGCCCCAGCATTTT. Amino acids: CASSERTGGNQPQHF.